This paragraph reports one T cell receptor (beta chain). It lacks a known antigen. Base qualities are missing; no much larger clone stands one base away. TRIzol reagent was used to extract blood RNA from unsorted whole blood, while the DNeasy Blood & Tissue kit provided the germline DNA. At the time of sampling, the patients had chronic HBV infection and had not received any treatment. Before surgery, roughly 4.2 milliliters of peripheral blood were drawn into K2EDTA tubes. Using a constant-region primer and ProtoScript II reverse transcriptase, TCRbeta-specific cDNA was reverse-transcribed from 500 ng total RNA. TCRbeta libraries were built with three nested multiplex PCR rounds, a slightly modified ARM-PCR procedure. Each of the first two PCR rounds ran for around 11 cycles and used multiplex TRBV1-TRBV30 forward primers together with a Cbeta reverse primer. Sample barcodes and Illumina adapters were added in a final 25-cycle PCR with Deep VentR polymerase. Before sequencing, amplicons of 200-500 bp were purified from gel using a QIAquick gel extraction kit. The TCRbeta amplicons were sequenced with 250-bp paired-end reads on an Illumina HiSeq 2500. The original pipeline was this. Quality trimming of reads was performed with Trimmomatic v0.33, and paired reads were merged with FLASH v1.2.11 so that full CDR3 sequences could be recovered. V, D and J germline segments were assigned to the rearranged TCRbeta sequences using MiGEC v1.2.1b. Clonotype statistics and Shannon-Wiener diversity indices were calculated with VDJtools v1.0.0. Except for diversity analysis, only each sample's 250 most abundant clonotypes were used in subsequent analyses to reduce sampling bias. TCRdb reanalyzed the raw reads on its own, using fastp at Q25 for trimming and MiXCR for clone calling, and kept in-frame beta chains. Every entry covers one CDR3 protein and lists the most common genes and DNA from its rows. TCRdb's processing, not the authors' own work, is the source of the V and J calls. The sample table holds approximately 300,000 distinct CDR3 sequences, of which around three fifths were seen once. The ten largest account for roughly 10% of the sample.

The data stem from a study of tumor-infiltrating lymphocytes in primary liver carcinoma (dated by TCRdb to about 2017). Background for the entire study: Between late 2015 and March 2016, about 5 patients in China with histopathologically diagnosed primary liver carcinoma had surgical resection. The five patients, three men and two women aged 30 to 69 years, had hepatocellular carcinoma (four) or combined HCC and intrahepatic cholangiocarcinoma (one). Across five regions of each liver tumor, along with adjacent normal tissue and blood, the study brought together TCRbeta repertoire sequencing, expression microarrays and whole-exome sequencing. A total of roughly 35 specimens from 5 patients, comprising approximately 25 tumor regions, 5 adjacent noncancerous liver tissues and 5 peripheral blood samples, were covered by TCRbeta repertoire sequencing. Tumors of the five patients were stage T1-T3 N0M0 with maximum diameters of roughly 4 to 10 cm. Technical replicate repertoires showed high reproducibility, with mean shared-clone rates around 0.91 and correlation coefficients above 0.95. Each sample produced about 3.5 to 8 million productive TCRbeta reads, and read depth showed no significant difference between tissue types.

The germline V gene gives CDR1 as MNHNS and CDR2 as SASEGT. The CDR3, cysteine through phenylalanine, is 15 amino acids long. The read is trimmed to its CDR3 DNA, 45 bases read in frame from base 1. V is shortened by 4 bases, J by 3 bases, and the region joining them spans 13 bases. Findings and caveats that apply to the study as a whole: Pairs of tumor regions showed greater repertoire overlap (mean about 35%) than tumor-adjacent pairs (about 17%) or tumor-blood pairs (roughly 14%), which is consistent with antigen-driven expansion. With just four or five patients in the study, the authors point out that the findings should be validated in a larger study. Because sequencing covered only the TCR beta chain and unpaired alpha chains were not captured, true repertoire diversity is likely underestimated. Compared with blood, tumors had a significantly larger share of the repertoire taken up by the top 250 clones (p = 0.039). Since the samples were bulk and unsorted, there was no way to compare CD4+ and CD8+ T cell repertoires.

The source of this sequence is a man in his forties with primary liver carcinoma and hepatitis B virus infection. Sequencing was carried out using peripheral blood. This chain joins TRBV6-1 to TRBJ2-1; possibly the D gene is TRBD2, per 6 matching bases. The DNA sequence is as follows: TGTGCCAGCAGTGGCGGGACTGCTAACTACAATGAGCAGTTCTTC. Translation gives CASSGGTANYNEQFF.